What follows are 16 T cell receptor beta chains derived from one specimen sequenced in a study of response to subunit inactivated influenza vaccine. TCRdb reprocessed the RT-PCR reads via MiXCR and lists one record per CDR3 protein. The profile shows 500,000 or so distinct CDR3 sequences, more than 15% of them singletons. The sequenced sample was CD4+ T cells sorted from PBMCs, obtained around 2 years after vaccination. These receptors came from a man between 50 and 70 years old who received an inactivated influenza vaccine.

This clonotype was recorded a few times. CDR3 nucleotide sequence: TGCGCCAGCAGCTTAGCGGGGGACACCGGGGAGCTGTTTTTT. As protein: CASSLAGDTGELFF. The rearrangement uses TRBV5-1 and TRBJ2-2; TRBD2 matches at 8 bases. The CDR3 consists of 14 residues. Germline V gene sequence: CDR1 SGHRS, CDR2 YFSETQ. J gave up 3 bases and V 2 bases, and 0 bases lay outside the gene matches.

The J gene is TRBJ2-3, the V gene TRBV7-2; tentatively, D is TRBD1 (6 bases). Trimming took off 5 bases at V and 4 bases at J, with 16 bases between the two ends. In germline, CDR1 is SGHTA, CDR2 FQGNSA. CDR3 length: 15 amino acids. The CDR3, as DNA: TGTGCCAGCAGCGCCACAGGGAACCCCCCAGATACGCAGTATTTT. Translation gives CASSATGNPPDTQYF.

This clonotype was counted between two and nine times. The V gene is TRBV5-1, the J gene TRBJ1-1; unclear D gene. The V end was cut by 4 bases, the J end by 0 bases, with 19 bases between. The CDR3 has 17 residues. Germline values: CDR1 SGHRS, CDR2 YFSETQ. The CDR3 DNA sequence: TGCGCCAGCAGCCTGGCCGGAAACAACGACCTGAACACTGAAGCTTTCTTT. Its protein is CASSLAGNNDLNTEAFF.

This clonotype was observed a few times. The rearrangement uses TRBV18 and TRBJ2-1; the D is unclear. The V gene lost 8 bases and the J gene lost 3 bases, with 20 bases spanning the gap. CDR3 length equals 16 residues. Germline-derived CDR1 and CDR2 are KGHSH and LQKENI. CDR3 nucleotides: TGTGCCAGCCAAGCCCAAGGGTTCCCCATCTACAATGAGCAGTTCTTC. Translating gives CASQAQGFPIYNEQFF.

This clonotype was observed many times. The chain joins TRBV20-1 to TRBJ2-2, with TRBD1 matching over 7 bases. The CDR3 is made up of 14 amino acids. Per germline, CDR1 DFQATT and CDR2 SNEGSKA (reference sequence). J was trimmed by 2 bases and V by 4 bases; bases with no gene match: 4. As DNA, the CDR3 is TGCAGTGCTATAGGGGGCCCTAACACCGGGGAGCTGTTTTTT. Its protein product is CSAIGGPNTGELFF.

This clonotype came up a few times. The V gene is TRBV7-2, the J gene TRBJ1-4, with 7 bases matching TRBD1. CDR1 SGHTA and CDR2 FQGNSA come from the germline V gene. J was trimmed by 7 bases and V by 5 bases; bases with no gene match: 4. The CDR3 runs to 13 residues. CDR3 amino acids: CASSPRQGEKLFF. The CDR3, as DNA: TGTGCCAGCAGCCCCCGACAGGGTGAAAAACTGTTTTTT. The full variable domain, with the rest looked up from reference TRBV7-2 and TRBJ1-4, is GAGVSQSPSNKVTEKGKDVELRCDPISGHTALYWYRQSLGQGLEFLIYFQGNSAPDKSGLPSDRFSAERTGGSVSTLTIQRTQQEDSAVYLCASSPRQGEKLFFGSGTQLSVL.

This clonotype appeared many times. The chain links TRBV7-2 to TRBJ2-3; D is undetermined. The CDR3 spans 13 residues. The germline V and J ends were trimmed by 5 bases and 10 bases, with 16 bases remaining between them. CDR1 SGHTA and CDR2 FQGNSA come from the germline V gene. The CDR3 is CASSQYSGQPQYF. DNA of the CDR3: TGTGCCAGCAGCCAATATTCAGGTCAGCCGCAGTATTTT.

The V call is TRBV5-6, the J call TRBJ2-1; D gene uncertain. CDR1 SGHDT and CDR2 YYEEEE come from the germline V gene. There are 11 residues in the CDR3. V was cut by 3 bases and J by 8 bases, with 6 bases left in between. CDR3 coding DNA: TGTGCCAGCAGCTCAGCCGATGAGCAGTTCTTC. It specifies CASSSADEQFF.

This clonotype was observed a few times. The CDR3 DNA follows: TGTGCCAGCAGCGCGTGGGGGGTGAACACTGAAGCTTTCTTT. This encodes CASSAWGVNTEAFF. The chain joins TRBV9 to TRBJ1-1, with D possibly TRBD1 on 5 matching bases. CDR3 length: 14 amino acids. The ends were cut back, 3 bases at V and 0 bases at J, with 9 bases in the middle. The V gene's germline CDR1 is SGDLS and CDR2 YYNGEE.

This chain joins TRBV5-5 and TRBJ2-2, with D unresolved. The CDR3 totals 13 residues. V lost 4 bases and J 4 bases, leaving 8 bases between the germline ends. The germline CDR1 and CDR2 sequences are SGHKS and YYEKEE (reference sequence). The CDR3, as DNA: TGTGCCAGCAGCCCGACCGTCACCGGGGAGCTGTTTTTT. This gives the protein CASSPTVTGELFF.

This clonotype has only a few counts. The V call is TRBV6-2 or TRBV6-3, the J call TRBJ1-5; unclear D gene. Per the germline V gene, CDR1 is MNHEY and CDR2 is SVGEGT. Trimming left V 3 bases short and J 2 bases short, with 11 bases between. This CDR3 contains 15 residues. The CDR3: CASSYSFMGNQPQHF. The CDR3 coding sequence is TGTGCCAGCAGTTATTCCTTCATGGGCAATCAGCCCCAGCATTTT.

This clonotype was picked up a small number of times. This chain joins TRBV11-2 and TRBJ2-3; 7 bases map to TRBD2. This CDR3 is built from 19 residues. The germline CDR1 and CDR2 sequences are SGHAT and FQNNGV. V was clipped by 0 bases and J by 4 bases; unmatched bases: 16. CDR3 nucleotides: TGTGCCAGCAGCTTAGATTTCGTAGTGTGGCGGGGGTTCGCAGATACGCAGTATTTT. Protein product: CASSLDFVVWRGFADTQYF.

In this sample, this clonotype turned up a few times. V usage is TRBV7-2 and J usage is TRBJ2-7; no reliable D call. The CDR3 sequence is 12 residues long. Germline V CDR1 and CDR2: SGHTA, FQGNSA. Trimming took off 5 bases at V and 2 bases at J, with 7 bases between the two ends. In DNA, the CDR3 is TGTGCCAGCAGCCCCGTGACCTACGAGCAGTACTTC. It is translated as CASSPVTYEQYF.

This clonotype was recorded a few times. This chain joins TRBV4-3 and TRBJ2-1; D perhaps matches TRBD2 (6 bases). The CDR3 extends over 15 amino acids. Trimming removed 0 bases at V and 5 bases at J, with 11 bases between. CDR1 is LGHNA and CDR2 is YSLEER in the germline V gene. DNA of the CDR3: TGCGCCAGCAGCCAAGATAGAGCGGGTAACAATGAGCAGTTCTTC. Translated, it gives CASSQDRAGNNEQFF.

This clonotype was seen a handful of times. In DNA form, the CDR3 reads TGTGCCAGCAGCGGGACAGTTGTTGGAGAGCAGTACTTC. Protein: CASSGTVVGEQYF. V and J are TRBV9 and TRBJ2-7; a weak D match, TRBD1 (6 bases). The V end lost 3 bases, the J end lost 7 bases, and 14 bases lay between the germline ends. Germline V gives CDR1 SGDLS, CDR2 YYNGEE. The CDR3 has 13 residues. The whole variable domain, remainder taken from reference TRBV9 and TRBJ2-7, is DSGVTQTPKHLITATGQRVTLRCSPRSGDLSVYWYQQSLDQGLQFLIQYYNGEERAKGNILERFSAQQFPDLHSELNLSSLELGDSALYFCASSGTVVGEQYFGPGTRLTVT.

The sample holds many counts of this clonotype. This chain uses TRBV7-8 with TRBJ1-5; D ambiguous. Germline V CDR1 and CDR2: SGHVS, FQNEAQ. With 5 bases removed from V and 5 bases from J, the gap between germline ends came to 7 bases. The CDR3 has 12 amino acids. The CDR3 here is CASSPGDQPQHF. CDR3 in DNA: TGTGCCAGCAGCCCAGGTGATCAGCCCCAGCATTTT.